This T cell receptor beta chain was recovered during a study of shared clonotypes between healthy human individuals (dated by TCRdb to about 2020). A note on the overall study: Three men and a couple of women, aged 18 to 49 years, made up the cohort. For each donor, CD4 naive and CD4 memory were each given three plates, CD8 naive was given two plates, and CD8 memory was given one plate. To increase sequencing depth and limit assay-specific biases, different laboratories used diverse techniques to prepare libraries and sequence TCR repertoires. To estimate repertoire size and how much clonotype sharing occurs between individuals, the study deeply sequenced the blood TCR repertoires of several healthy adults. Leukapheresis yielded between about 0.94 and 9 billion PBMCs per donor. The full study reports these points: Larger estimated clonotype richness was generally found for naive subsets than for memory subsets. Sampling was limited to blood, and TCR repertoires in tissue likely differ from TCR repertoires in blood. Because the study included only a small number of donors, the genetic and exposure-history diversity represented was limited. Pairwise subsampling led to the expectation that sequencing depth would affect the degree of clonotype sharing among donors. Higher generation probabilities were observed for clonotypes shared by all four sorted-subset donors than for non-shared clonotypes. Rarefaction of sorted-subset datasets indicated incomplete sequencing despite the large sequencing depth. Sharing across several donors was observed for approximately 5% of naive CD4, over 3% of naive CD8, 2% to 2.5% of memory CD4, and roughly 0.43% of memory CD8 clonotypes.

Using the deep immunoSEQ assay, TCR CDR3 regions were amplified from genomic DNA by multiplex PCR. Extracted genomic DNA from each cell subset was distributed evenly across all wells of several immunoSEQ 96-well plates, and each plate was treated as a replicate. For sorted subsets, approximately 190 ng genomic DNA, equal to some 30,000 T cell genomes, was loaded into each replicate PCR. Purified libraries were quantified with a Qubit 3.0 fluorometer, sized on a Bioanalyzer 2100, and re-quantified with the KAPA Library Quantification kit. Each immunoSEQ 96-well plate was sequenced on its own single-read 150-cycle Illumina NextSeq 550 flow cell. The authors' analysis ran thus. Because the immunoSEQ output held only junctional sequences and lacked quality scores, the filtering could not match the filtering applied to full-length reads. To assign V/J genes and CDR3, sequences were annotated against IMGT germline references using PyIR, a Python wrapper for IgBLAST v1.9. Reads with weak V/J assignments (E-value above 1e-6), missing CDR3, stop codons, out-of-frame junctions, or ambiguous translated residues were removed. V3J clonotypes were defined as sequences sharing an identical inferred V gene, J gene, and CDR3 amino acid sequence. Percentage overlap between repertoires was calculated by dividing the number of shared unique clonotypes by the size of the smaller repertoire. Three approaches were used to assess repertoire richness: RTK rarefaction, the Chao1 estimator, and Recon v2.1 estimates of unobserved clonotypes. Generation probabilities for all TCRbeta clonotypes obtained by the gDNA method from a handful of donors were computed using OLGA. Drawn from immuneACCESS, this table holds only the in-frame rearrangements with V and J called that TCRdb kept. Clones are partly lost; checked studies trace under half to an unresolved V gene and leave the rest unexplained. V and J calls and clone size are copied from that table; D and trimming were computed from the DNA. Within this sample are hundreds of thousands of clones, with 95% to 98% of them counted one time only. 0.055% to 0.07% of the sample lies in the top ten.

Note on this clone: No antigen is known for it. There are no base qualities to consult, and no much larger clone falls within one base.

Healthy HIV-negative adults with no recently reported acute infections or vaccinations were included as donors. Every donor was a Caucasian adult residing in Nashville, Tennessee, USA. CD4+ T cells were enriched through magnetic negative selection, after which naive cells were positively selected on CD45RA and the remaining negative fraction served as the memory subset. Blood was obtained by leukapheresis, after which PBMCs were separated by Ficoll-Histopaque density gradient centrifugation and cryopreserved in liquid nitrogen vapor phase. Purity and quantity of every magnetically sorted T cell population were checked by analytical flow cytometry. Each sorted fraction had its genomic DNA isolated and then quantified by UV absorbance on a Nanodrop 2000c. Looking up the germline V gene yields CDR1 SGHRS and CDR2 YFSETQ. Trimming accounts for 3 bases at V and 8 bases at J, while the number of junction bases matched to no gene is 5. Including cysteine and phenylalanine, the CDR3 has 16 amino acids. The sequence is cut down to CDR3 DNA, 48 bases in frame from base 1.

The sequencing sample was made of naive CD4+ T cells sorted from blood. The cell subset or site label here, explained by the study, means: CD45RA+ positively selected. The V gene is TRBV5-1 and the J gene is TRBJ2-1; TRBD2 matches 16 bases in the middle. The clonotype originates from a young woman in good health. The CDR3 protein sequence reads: CASSSGLAGGRHEQFF. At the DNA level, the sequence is TGCGCCAGCAGCTCGGGACTAGCGGGAGGGCGGCATGAGCAGTTCTTC.